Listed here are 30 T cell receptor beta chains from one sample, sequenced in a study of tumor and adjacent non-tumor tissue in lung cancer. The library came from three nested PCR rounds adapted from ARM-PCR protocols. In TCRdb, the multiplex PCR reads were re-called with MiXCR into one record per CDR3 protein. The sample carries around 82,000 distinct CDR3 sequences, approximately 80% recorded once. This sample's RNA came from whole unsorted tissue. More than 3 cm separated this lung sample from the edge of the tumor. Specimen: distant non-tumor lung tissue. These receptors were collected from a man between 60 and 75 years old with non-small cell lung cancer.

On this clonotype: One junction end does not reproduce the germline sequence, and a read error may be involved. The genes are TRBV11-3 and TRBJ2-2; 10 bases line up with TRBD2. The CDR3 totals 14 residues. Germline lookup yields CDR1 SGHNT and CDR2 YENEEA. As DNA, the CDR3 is TGTGCCAGCATCTTAGCGGGGGGAACCCGGGAGCTGTTTTTT. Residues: CASILAGGTRELFF.

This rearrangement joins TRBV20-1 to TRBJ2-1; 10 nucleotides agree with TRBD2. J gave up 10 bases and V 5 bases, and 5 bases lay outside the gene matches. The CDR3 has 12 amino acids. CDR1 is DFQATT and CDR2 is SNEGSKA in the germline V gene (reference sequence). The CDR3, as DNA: TGCAGTGCTCCCGGTAGCGGGAGGGAGCAGTTCTTC. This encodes CSAPGSGREQFF.

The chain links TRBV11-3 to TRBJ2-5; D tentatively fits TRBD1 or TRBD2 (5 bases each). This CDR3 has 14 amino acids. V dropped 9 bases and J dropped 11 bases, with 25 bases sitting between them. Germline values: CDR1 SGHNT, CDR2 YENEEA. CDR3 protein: CASQSVTGIGAQYF. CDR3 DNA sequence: TGTGCCAGTCAATCGGTCACGGGAATTGGGGCACAGTACTTC.

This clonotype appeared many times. The CDR3 spells CSARDYARGKNIQYF. The CDR3 nucleotides read TGCAGTGCTAGAGATTATGCTCGGGGCAAAAACATTCAGTACTTC. The chain has TRBV20-1 and TRBJ2-4; possibly TRBD2 for D (5 bases). V lost 0 bases to trimming and J lost 3 bases, with 12 bases between them. Germline lookup yields CDR1 DFQATT and CDR2 SNEGSKA (reference sequence). The CDR3 totals 15 residues.

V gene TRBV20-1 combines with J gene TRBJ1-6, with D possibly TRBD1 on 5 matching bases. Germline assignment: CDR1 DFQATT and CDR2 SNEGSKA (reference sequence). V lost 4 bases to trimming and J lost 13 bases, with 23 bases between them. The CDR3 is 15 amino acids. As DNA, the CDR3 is TGCAGTGCTAACGAGTCATGGGGGGTCGGGGCGCCCCTCCACTTT. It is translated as CSANESWGVGAPLHF.

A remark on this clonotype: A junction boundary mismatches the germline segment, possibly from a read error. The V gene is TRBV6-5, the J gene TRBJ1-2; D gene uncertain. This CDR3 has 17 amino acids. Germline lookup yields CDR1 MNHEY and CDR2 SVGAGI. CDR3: CASNSPGRRTTNYGYTF. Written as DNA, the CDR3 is TGTGCCAGCAATTCACCTGGACGGAGAACGACTAACTATGGCTACACGTTC.

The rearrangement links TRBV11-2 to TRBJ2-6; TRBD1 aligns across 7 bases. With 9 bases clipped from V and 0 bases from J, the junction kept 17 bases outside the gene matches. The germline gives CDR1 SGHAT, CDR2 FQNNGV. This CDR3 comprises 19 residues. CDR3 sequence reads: CARSLVPMDRPSGANVLTF. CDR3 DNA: TGTGCCAGGAGCCTAGTTCCAATGGACAGGCCCTCTGGGGCCAACGTCCTGACTTTC.

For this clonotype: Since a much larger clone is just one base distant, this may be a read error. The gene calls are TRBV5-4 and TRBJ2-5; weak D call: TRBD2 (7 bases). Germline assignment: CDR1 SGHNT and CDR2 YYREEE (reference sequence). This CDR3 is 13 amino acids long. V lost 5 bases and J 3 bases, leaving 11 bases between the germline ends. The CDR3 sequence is CASRGGLKETQYF. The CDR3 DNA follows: TGTGCCAGCAGAGGGGGACTAAAAGAGACCCAGTACTTC.

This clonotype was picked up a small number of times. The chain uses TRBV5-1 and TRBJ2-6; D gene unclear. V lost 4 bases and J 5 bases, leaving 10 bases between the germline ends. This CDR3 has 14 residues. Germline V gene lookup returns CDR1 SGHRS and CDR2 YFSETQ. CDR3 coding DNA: TGCGCCAGCAGCCCTGACCCCAGGGCCAACGTCCTGACTTTC. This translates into CASSPDPRANVLTF.

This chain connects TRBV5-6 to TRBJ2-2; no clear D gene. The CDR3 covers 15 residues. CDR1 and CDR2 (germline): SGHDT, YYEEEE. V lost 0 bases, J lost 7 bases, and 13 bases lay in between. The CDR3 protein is CASSLEQPASGELFF. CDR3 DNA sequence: TGTGCCAGCAGCTTGGAACAGCCAGCGAGCGGGGAGCTGTTTTTT.

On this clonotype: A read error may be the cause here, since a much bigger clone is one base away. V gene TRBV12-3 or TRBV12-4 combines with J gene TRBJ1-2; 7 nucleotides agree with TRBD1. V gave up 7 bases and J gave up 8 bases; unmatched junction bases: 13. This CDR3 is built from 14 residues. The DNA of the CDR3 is TGTGCCAGCATCCTCTCAGGCCAGGGGGTAGGCTACACCTTC. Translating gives CASILSGQGVGYTF.

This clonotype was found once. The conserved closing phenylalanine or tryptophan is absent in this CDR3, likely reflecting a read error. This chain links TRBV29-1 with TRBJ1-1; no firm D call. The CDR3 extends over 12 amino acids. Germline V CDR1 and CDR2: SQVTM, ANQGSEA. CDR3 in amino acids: CIVEGGSPEAFY. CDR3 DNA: TGCATCGTTGAAGGTGGATCCCCTGAAGCTTTCTAT.

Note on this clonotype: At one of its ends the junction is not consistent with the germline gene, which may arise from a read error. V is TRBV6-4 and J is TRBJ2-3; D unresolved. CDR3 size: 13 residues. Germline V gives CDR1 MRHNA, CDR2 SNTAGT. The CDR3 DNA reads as TGTGCCAGCAGTGACTCCAGCAGAGATATGCAGTATTTT. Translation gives CASSDSSRDMQYF.

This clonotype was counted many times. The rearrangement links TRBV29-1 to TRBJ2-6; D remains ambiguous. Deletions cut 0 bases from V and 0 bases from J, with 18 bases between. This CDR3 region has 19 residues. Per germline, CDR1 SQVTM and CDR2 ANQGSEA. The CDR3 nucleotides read TGCAGCGTTGAAGATTATAGGTCTAACCCCCACTCTGGGGCCAACGTCCTGACTTTC. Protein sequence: CSVEDYRSNPHSGANVLTF.

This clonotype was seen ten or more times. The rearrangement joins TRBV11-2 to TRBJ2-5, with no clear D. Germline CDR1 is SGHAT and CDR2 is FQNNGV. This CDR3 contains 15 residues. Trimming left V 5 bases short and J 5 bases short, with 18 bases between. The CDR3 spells CASSPIIQPSETQYF. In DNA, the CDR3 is TGTGCCAGCAGCCCGATCATTCAACCTTCGGAGACCCAGTACTTC.

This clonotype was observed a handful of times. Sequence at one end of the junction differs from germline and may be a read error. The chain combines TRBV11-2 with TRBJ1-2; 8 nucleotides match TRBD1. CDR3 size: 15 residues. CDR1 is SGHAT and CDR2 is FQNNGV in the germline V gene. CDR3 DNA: TGTGCCATCAGCTTACCTTTGACAGGGGCCAGGGGCTACACCTTC. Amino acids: CAISLPLTGARGYTF.

CDR3 bases: TGTGCCAGCAGCCTGGCCCAGGATTCACCCCTCCACTTT. This translates into CASSLAQDSPLHF. The chain uses TRBV7-9 and TRBJ1-6, with D unresolved. CDR1 and CDR2 from the germline V gene are SEHNR and FQNEAQ (reference sequence). This CDR3 contains 13 residues. V lost 5 bases and J lost 8, with 10 bases in between.

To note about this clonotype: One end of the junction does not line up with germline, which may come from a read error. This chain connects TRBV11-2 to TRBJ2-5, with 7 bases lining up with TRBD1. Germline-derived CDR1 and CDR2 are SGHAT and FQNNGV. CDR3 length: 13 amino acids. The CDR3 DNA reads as TGTACCAGCAGCACTACAGGGGAAGAGAATCAGTACTTC. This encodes CTSSTTGEENQYF.

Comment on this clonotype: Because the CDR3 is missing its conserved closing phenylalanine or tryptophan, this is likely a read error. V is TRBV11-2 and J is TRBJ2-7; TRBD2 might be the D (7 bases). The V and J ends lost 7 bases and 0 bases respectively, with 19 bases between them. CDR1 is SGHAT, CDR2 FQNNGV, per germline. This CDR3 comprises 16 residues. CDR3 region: CASNRGRGAPSYEQYY. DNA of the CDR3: TGTGCCAGCAACCGTGGGAGGGGGGCTCCCTCCTACGAGCAGTACTAC.

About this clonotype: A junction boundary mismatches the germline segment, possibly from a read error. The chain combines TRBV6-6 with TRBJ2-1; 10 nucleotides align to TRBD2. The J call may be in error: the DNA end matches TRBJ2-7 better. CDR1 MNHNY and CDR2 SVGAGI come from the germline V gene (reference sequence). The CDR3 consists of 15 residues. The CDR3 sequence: CARSSTSGPNNEQYF. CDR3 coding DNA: TGTGCCCGCAGTTCGACTAGCGGGCCGAACAATGAGCAGTACTTC.

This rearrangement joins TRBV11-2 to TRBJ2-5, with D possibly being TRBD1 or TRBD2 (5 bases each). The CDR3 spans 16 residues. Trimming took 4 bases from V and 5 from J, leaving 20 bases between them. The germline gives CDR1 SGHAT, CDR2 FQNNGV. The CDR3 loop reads CASSSTMGDPKETQYF. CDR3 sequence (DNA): TGTGCCAGCAGCTCAACAATGGGGGATCCAAAGGAGACCCAGTACTTC. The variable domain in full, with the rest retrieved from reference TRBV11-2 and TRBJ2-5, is EAGVAQSPRYKIIEKRQSVAFWCNPISGHATLYWYQQILGQGPKLLIQFQNNGVVDDSQLPKDRFSAERLKGVDSTLKIQPAKLEDSAVYLCASSSTMGDPKETQYFGPGTRLLVL.

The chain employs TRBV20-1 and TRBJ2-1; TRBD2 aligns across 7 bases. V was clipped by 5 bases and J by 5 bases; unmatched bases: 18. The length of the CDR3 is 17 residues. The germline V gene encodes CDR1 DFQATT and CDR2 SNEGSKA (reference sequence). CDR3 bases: TGCAGTGCTGTCGGGACCAGCGGGACCTACACCAACAATGAGCAGTTCTTC. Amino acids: CSAVGTSGTYTNNEQFF.

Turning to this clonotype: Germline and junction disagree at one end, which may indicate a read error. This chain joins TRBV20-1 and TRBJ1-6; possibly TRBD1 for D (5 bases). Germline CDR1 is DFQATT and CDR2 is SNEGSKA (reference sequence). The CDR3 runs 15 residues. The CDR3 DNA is TGTAGTGCTAACGAGCCATGGGGGGTCGAGGCGCCCATCCACTTT. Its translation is CSANEPWGVEAPIHF.

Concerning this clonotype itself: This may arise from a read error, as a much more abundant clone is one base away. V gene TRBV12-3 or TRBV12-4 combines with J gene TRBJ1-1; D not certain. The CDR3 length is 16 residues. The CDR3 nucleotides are TGTGCCAGCAGTTTAGCGTATAGGGCTGGGAACAATGAAGCTTTCTTT. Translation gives CASSLAYRAGNNEAFF.

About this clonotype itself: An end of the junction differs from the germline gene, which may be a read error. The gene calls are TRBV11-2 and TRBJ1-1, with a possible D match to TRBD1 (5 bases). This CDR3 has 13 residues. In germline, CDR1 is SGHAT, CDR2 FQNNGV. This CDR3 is CTSSLVGGTEAFF. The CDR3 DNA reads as TGTACCAGCAGCTTAGTCGGGGGCACTGAAGCTTTCTTT.

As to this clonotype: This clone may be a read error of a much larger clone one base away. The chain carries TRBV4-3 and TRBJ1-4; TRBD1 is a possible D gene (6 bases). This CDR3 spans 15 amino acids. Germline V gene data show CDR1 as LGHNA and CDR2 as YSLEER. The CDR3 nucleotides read TGCGCCAGCAACCAAGATCTTTGGGGGCAGGAAAAACTGTTTTTT. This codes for CASNQDLWGQEKLFF.

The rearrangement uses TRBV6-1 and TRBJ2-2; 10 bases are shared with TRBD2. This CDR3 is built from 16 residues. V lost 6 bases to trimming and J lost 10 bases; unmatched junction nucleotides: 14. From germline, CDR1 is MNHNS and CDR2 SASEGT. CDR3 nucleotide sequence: TGTGCCAGCAGCGCCGGGACTAGCGATAACACCATGGAGCTGTTTTTT. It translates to CASSAGTSDNTMELFF.

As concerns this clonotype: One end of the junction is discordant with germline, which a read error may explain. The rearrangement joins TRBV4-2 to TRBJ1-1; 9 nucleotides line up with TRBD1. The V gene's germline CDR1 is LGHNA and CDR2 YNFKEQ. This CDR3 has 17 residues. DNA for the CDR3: TGTGACAGCAGCCAAAGGACAGGGGCTGTGTTGAACACTGAAGCTTTCTTT. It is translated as CDSSQRTGAVLNTEAFF.

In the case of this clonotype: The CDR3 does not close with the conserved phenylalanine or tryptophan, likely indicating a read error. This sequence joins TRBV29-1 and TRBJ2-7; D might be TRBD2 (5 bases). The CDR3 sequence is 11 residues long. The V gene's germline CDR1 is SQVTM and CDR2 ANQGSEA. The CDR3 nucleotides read TGCAGCATTGACGGGGCCTACGAGCAGTACTAC. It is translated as CSIDGAYEQYY.

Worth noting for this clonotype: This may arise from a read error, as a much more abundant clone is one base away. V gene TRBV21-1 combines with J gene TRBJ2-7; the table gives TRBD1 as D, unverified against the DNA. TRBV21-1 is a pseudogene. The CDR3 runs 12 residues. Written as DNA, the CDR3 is TGTGCCAGCAGCAATAAACGACGGGGGAAGTACGTC. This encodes CASSNKRRGKYV.